This passage covers 16 T cell receptor beta chains from one sample sequenced in a study of T cells expressing NK-cell markers. After re-calling the 5' RACE reads, TCRdb lists one entry per CDR3 protein, DNA absent. The listing records around 550,000 distinct CDR3 sequences. Material for sequencing was blood T cells: a sorted CD56 or NKG2C T cell subset, CD4+ or CD8+ T cells, or bulk PBMC T cells (not recorded which). Every receptor here comes from a man aged 18 to 30 in good health.

Here the CDR3 reads CSVEAGRSGNEQFF. The chain couples TRBV20-1 to TRBJ2-1; TCRdb picks TRBD2, but there is no DNA to check that call. The length of the CDR3 is 14 residues. The germline V gene encodes CDR1 DFQATT and CDR2 SNEGSKA (reference sequence).

The rearrangement links TRBV6-1 to TRBJ2-2; there is no DNA to check the TCRdb D call of TRBD2. CDR1 and CDR2 from the germline V gene are MNHNS and SASEGT. The CDR3 totals 15 residues. CDR3 in amino acids: CASVKTLVSTGELFF.

The chain is built from TRBV12-3 or TRBV12-4 and TRBJ2-1; TCRdb's assignment of TRBD2 cannot be checked, as there is no DNA. The CDR3 sequence is 15 residues long. The CDR3: CATLSPSWSAGEQFF.

The J gene is TRBJ2-1, the V gene TRBV30; with no DNA, the TCRdb D assignment of TRBD2 cannot be verified. The germline V gene has CDR1 GTSNPN and CDR2 SVGIG (reference sequence). The CDR3 has 16 residues. CDR3 sequence: CAWSVFTSGNYNEQFF.

This chain connects TRBV14 to TRBJ1-1; lacking DNA, the TRBD1 call made by TCRdb goes unchecked. Germline V gene lookup returns CDR1 SGHDN and CDR2 FVKESK. The CDR3 is made up of 15 amino acids. Here the CDR3 reads CASSPIDRANTEAFF.

The genes are TRBV4-1 and TRBJ2-3. Germline values: CDR1 MGHRA, CDR2 YSYEKL. The CDR3 totals 13 residues. This CDR3 reads CASSQGVTDTQYF.

This chain links TRBV27 with TRBJ2-3; lacking DNA, the TRBD2 call made by TCRdb goes unchecked. The CDR3 has 14 residues. Germline CDR1 is MNHEY and CDR2 is SMNVEV (reference sequence). The CDR3 loop is CASRPPGAKYTQYF.

The V and J genes are TRBV14 and TRBJ2-1; there is no DNA to check the TCRdb D call of TRBD2. The V gene's germline CDR1 is SGHDN and CDR2 FVKESK. This CDR3 has 17 residues. The CDR3 spells CASSRQLELAAFGEQFF. Full variable domain (outside the CDR3, taken from reference TRBV14 and TRBJ2-1): EAGVTQFPSHSVIEKGQTVTLRCDPISGHDNLYWYRRVMGKEIKFLLHFVKESKQDESGMPNNRFLAERTGGTYSTLKVQPAELEDSGVYFCASSRQLELAAFGEQFFGPGTRLTVL.

This chain links TRBV5-1 with TRBJ1-1. Germline values: CDR1 SGHRS, CDR2 YFSETQ. This CDR3 has 17 residues. CDR3 region: CASSLDRGSALNTEAFF.

CDR3: CSVWDSKDTQYF. The genes are TRBV29-1 and TRBJ2-3; TCRdb lists TRBD2, though no DNA is available to test this call. This CDR3 region has 12 residues. CDR1 and CDR2 (germline): SQVTM, ANQGSEA.

This rearrangement joins TRBV5-5 to TRBJ1-1; TCRdb proposes TRBD1, but this gene call is untestable without DNA. There are 13 residues in the CDR3. The V gene's germline CDR1 is SGHKS and CDR2 YYEKEE (reference sequence). This chain's CDR3 is CASSLEGQTGAFF.

The rearrangement uses TRBV27 and TRBJ2-1; without DNA, the TCRdb call of TRBD2 cannot be checked. Germline V lookup: CDR1 MNHEY, CDR2 SMNVEV (reference sequence). The CDR3 has 15 amino acids. CDR3: CASTPGASVYNEQFF.

The CDR3 sequence: CASSSTWGNEKLFF. This sequence joins TRBV12-3 or TRBV12-4 and TRBJ1-4. The CDR3 runs to 14 residues.

The gene calls are TRBV11-1 and TRBJ1-1; TCRdb indicates TRBD1, and absent DNA this call remains unverified. Germline lookup yields CDR1 SGHAT and CDR2 FQDESV (reference sequence). The CDR3 sequence is 15 residues long. CDR3 sequence reads: CASGTSHQGDTEAFF.

V usage is TRBV20-1 and J usage is TRBJ2-1. Germline-derived CDR1 and CDR2 are DFQATT and SNEGSKA (reference sequence). This CDR3 has 13 residues. The CDR3: CSGFSSGYNEQFF.

The chain is built from TRBV4-3 and TRBJ2-1; TCRdb reports TRBD1, a call that lacks DNA to check it against. Per germline, CDR1 LGHNA and CDR2 YSLEER. The CDR3 covers 15 residues. CDR3 loop: CASSQTGTGGYEQFF.